Following are 13 T cell receptor beta chains from one sample sequenced in a study of blood T cell repertoires in COVID-19. The table came from immunoSEQ multiplex PCR; TCRdb's copy has only in-frame clones and leaves some out. Of more than 150,000 clones listed, approximately 86% are singletons. The sequenced material came from peripheral blood. These receptor sequences come from a man in his 60s with acute or convalescent COVID-19.

The gene calls are TRBV28 and TRBJ1-1, with TRBD1 as a possible D gene (5 bases). The CDR3 consists of 14 residues. Germline V gene lookup returns CDR1 MDHEN and CDR2 SYDVKM. V lost 5 bases to trimming and J lost 6 bases, with 16 bases between them. This chain's CDR3 is CASSPPRGFSEAFF. In DNA form, the CDR3 reads TGTGCCAGCAGTCCACCTCGGGGGTTCTCTGAAGCTTTCTTT.

V is TRBV11-2 and J is TRBJ1-2; D uncertain. Per the germline V gene, CDR1 is SGHAT and CDR2 is FQNNGV. The CDR3 contains 15 residues. V dropped 5 bases and J dropped 3 bases, with 16 bases sitting between them. CDR3 in amino acids: CASSPGSDYYYGYTF. In nucleotides, the CDR3 is TGTGCCAGCAGCCCTGGTTCGGACTATTACTATGGCTACACCTTC.

The rearrangement uses TRBV28 and TRBJ2-7; D is perhaps TRBD2 (5 bases). CDR1 and CDR2 (germline): MDHEN, SYDVKM. The ends were cut back, 6 bases at V and 0 bases at J, with 18 bases in the middle. There are 16 residues in the CDR3. Here the CDR3 DNA reads TGTGCCAGCAGGTCCCGGGGAGCGTCCGCCTCCTACGAGCAGTACTTC. The encoded protein is CASRSRGASASYEQYF.

This CDR3 is CATSRGGQGAYNEQFF. The CDR3 DNA follows: TGTGCCACCAGCAGGGGGGGACAGGGGGCCTACAATGAGCAGTTCTTC. The genes are TRBV15 and TRBJ2-1, with 11 positions matching TRBD1. V lost 3 bases to trimming and J lost 2 bases; unmatched junction nucleotides: 3. The germline V gene encodes CDR1 LNHNV and CDR2 YYDKDF (reference sequence). The length of the CDR3 is 16 residues. Using reference TRBV15 and TRBJ2-1 for the parts outside the CDR3, the full variable domain is DAMVIQNPRYQVTQFGKPVTLSCSQTLNHNVMYWYQQKSSQAPKLLFHYYDKDFNNEADTPDNFQSRRPNTSFCFLDIRSPGLGDTAMYLCATSRGGQGAYNEQFFGPGTRLTVL.

V and J are TRBV18 and TRBJ1-5; D perhaps matches TRBD1 (6 bases). The germline gives CDR1 KGHSH, CDR2 LQKENI. V lost 3 bases and J 1 base, leaving 10 bases between the germline ends. This CDR3 has 15 residues. The CDR3 DNA reads as TGTGCCAGCTCACCCCTGCAGGGGAGCAATCAGCCCCAGCATTTT. Amino acid sequence: CASSPLQGSNQPQHF. The variable domain in full, completed from reference TRBV18 and TRBJ1-5, reads NAGVMQNPRHLVRRRGQEARLRCSPMKGHSHVYWYRQLPEEGLKFMVYLQKENIIDESGMPKERFSAEFPKEGPSILRIQQVVRGDSAAYFCASSPLQGSNQPQHFGDGTRLSIL.

This chain connects TRBV5-1 to TRBJ1-1; D perhaps matches TRBD1 (5 bases). Germline assignment: CDR1 SGHRS and CDR2 YFSETQ. V lost 0 bases to trimming and J lost 5 bases, with 8 bases between them. The CDR3 contains 13 residues. CDR3 bases: TGCGCCAGCAGCTTGGCAGGGTATACTGAAGCTTTCTTT. Translation: CASSLAGYTEAFF.

The chain is built from TRBV9 and TRBJ2-7; tentative D call: TRBD2 (6 bases). The CDR3 is made up of 15 amino acids. The V end lost 0 bases, the J end lost 3 bases, and 13 bases lay between the germline ends. Germline CDR1 is SGDLS and CDR2 is YYNGEE. The DNA for the CDR3 is TGTGCCAGCAGCGTAGCTAGTACGGGAGACTACGAGCAGTACTTC. This sequence encodes CASSVASTGDYEQYF.

V is TRBV5-1 and J is TRBJ2-1, with D tentatively TRBD2 (6 bases). CDR1 and CDR2 from the germline V gene are SGHRS and YFSETQ. V was cut by 6 bases and J by 6 bases, with 16 bases left in between. This CDR3 is 14 amino acids long. The CDR3: CASTLRTNFNEQFF. Here the CDR3 DNA reads TGCGCCAGCACCCTCAGGACTAACTTCAATGAGCAGTTCTTC.

The V and J genes are TRBV7-9 and TRBJ1-1, with D possibly being TRBD1 (5 bases). The germline gives CDR1 SEHNR, CDR2 FQNEAQ (reference sequence). CDR3 length: 12 residues. Trimming left V 0 bases short and J 10 bases short, with 9 bases between. DNA of the CDR3: TGTGCCAGCAGCTTAGCGCCCGGGGGAGCTTTCTTT. Residues: CASSLAPGGAFF. Variable domain in full (rest from reference TRBV7-9 and TRBJ1-1): DTGVSQNPRHKITKRGQNVTFRCDPISEHNRLYWYRQTLGQGPEFLTYFQNEAQLEKSRLLSDRFSAERPKGSFSTLEIQRTEQGDSAMYLCASSLAPGGAFFGQGTRLTVV.

By sample share, this clone is large. J is TRBJ1-2 and V is TRBV30; perhaps TRBD1 as D (5 bases). Trimming pared 2 bases from V and 5 bases from J, leaving 9 bases between. CDR1 is GTSNPN, CDR2 SVGIG, per germline (reference sequence). This CDR3 is 12 amino acids long. The CDR3 here is CAWSRGRYGYTF. DNA for the CDR3: TGTGCCTGGAGTCGGGGGAGGTATGGCTACACCTTC.

This clone appeared once. The chain combines TRBV15 with TRBJ2-7, with a weak D call TRBD1 (6 bases). Looked up from germline, CDR1 is LNHNV and CDR2 is YYDKDF (reference sequence). Between the trimmed V and J ends, which lost 1 base and 2 bases, there was a span of 12 bases. The CDR3 consists of 15 residues. CDR3 in DNA: TGTGCCACCAGCAGAGCTTTGGGGGCCACCTACGAGCAGTACTTC. It specifies CATSRALGATYEQYF.

This clone came up once. The chain couples TRBV27 to TRBJ1-2; D might be TRBD1 (5 bases). The ends were cut back, 4 bases at V and 6 bases at J, with 12 bases in the middle. The CDR3 spans 13 residues. Per the germline V gene, CDR1 is MNHEY and CDR2 is SMNVEV (reference sequence). The CDR3: CASSWGGGNGYTF. Here the CDR3 DNA reads TGTGCCAGCAGTTGGGGCGGGGGGAATGGCTACACCTTC.

V is TRBV11-3 and J is TRBJ2-7, with D maybe TRBD2 (6 bases). Trimming removed 2 bases at V and 7 bases at J, with 12 bases between. The germline V gene encodes CDR1 SGHNT and CDR2 YENEEA. This CDR3 is 13 amino acids long. CDR3 nucleotides: TGTGCCAGCAGCTTATCCAGCGCGGGGGAGCAGTACTTC. Residues: CASSLSSAGEQYF.